These T cell receptor beta chains were read from a single sample in a study of CD8+CD57+ T cells in acquired aplastic anemia. Each CDR3 protein gets one entry after TCRdb re-called the reads with MiXCR. This table has about 110,000 distinct CDR3 sequences, less than 65% appearing once. Source material: sorted CD4+, CD8+, or CD8+CD57+ T cells (not recorded which) from PBMCs. The receptors were gathered from a human donor in good health, serving as a control. The conserved cysteine and the conserved F or W are not part of the CDR3 here. The order of the fields is J gene, V gene, CDR3 protein.

J gene: TRBJ1-5; V gene: TRBV2; CDR3 protein: ASSQPGQAGNQPQH
J gene: TRBJ2-3; V gene: TRBV2; CDR3 protein: ASSEEGLVDTQY
J gene: TRBJ2-7; V gene: TRBV10-3; CDR3 protein: AGRGQGQDEQY
J gene: TRBJ1-5; V gene: TRBV5-5; CDR3 protein: ASSLVGSYSNQPQH
J gene: TRBJ1-5; V gene: TRBV19; CDR3 protein: ASSILTPTEDQPQH
J gene: TRBJ2-7; V gene: TRBV24-1; CDR3 protein: ATSDGSGQIKGEQY
J gene: TRBJ1-2; V gene: TRBV29-1; CDR3 protein: SVGLRPNYGYT
J gene: TRBJ2-7; V gene: TRBV7-2; CDR3 protein: ASTTTDRYEQY
J gene: TRBJ1-1; V gene: TRBV24-1; CDR3 protein: ATSDAGTGVTEAF
J gene: TRBJ1-3; V gene: TRBV12-3/TRBV12-4; CDR3 protein: ASSYSATGNTIY
J gene: TRBJ2-7; V gene: TRBV10-2; CDR3 protein: ASSTGLVYEQY
J gene: TRBJ2-3; V gene: TRBV5-4; CDR3 protein: ASSEDPRAEGTDTQY
J gene: TRBJ2-1; V gene: TRBV20-1; CDR3 protein: TWGHYNEQF
J gene: TRBJ2-7; V gene: TRBV29-1; CDR3 protein: SVADRGYEQY
J gene: TRBJ1-4; V gene: TRBV30; CDR3 protein: AWRRPLGDNEKLF
J gene: TRBJ2-7; V gene: TRBV29-1; CDR3 protein: SVGYHNEQY
J gene: TRBJ2-7; V gene: TRBV6-2/TRBV6-3; CDR3 protein: ASSYQGIGEQY